Reported below is one TCR beta chain. Its target is not known. The PCR used 60 Vbeta and 13 Jbeta primers. Generated by immunoSEQ multiplex PCR, the TCRdb table keeps only in-frame clones and is missing some. This repertoire shows about 110,000 clones, approximately 83% found once; its top ten account for 1.5% to 2%. These data originate in a study of cytomegalovirus exposure and HLA in healthy donors. Study summary: HLA-typed donors were the source of 82 million or so unique TCRs, which an early data release held. General study points: Accounts indicate the classifier identified cytomegalovirus status with strong specificity and sensitivity. In an earlier analysis, in 540 or so donors, most V segments appeared productive either ~90% or ~30% of the time.

CDR1 is SGHTA and CDR2 is FQGTGA in the germline V gene. This CDR3 comprises 13 residues. Germline trimming cut 5 bases from V and 6 bases from J; bases unmatched to any gene: 6. The chain couples TRBV7-3 to TRBJ2-7; TRBD1 aligns across 8 bases. The sequence came from a man between 40 and 49 years old in good health and CMV-seronegative. Specimen: PBMCs. CDR3 protein: CASSLIDRGEQYF. CDR3 nucleotides: TGTGCCAGCAGCCTAATAGACAGGGGCGAGCAGTACTTC.